This T cell receptor beta chain was profiled in a study of CD8+CD57+ T cells in acquired aplastic anemia. Per germline, CDR1 LGHDT and CDR2 YNNKEL (reference sequence). Trimming removed 8 bases at V and 14 bases at J, with 16 bases between. This CDR3 is built from 11 residues. Profiling that covered TCR beta VDJ and CDR3 relied on genomic DNA as its template. TCRdb re-called the reads with MiXCR, one entry per CDR3 protein. The data hold 400,000 to 600,000 distinct CDR3 sequences, with around 32% observed a single time. Study-wide results and limits: Both patients and controls carried the same twenty-nine CD8+ CDR3 sequences.

Whoever was chosen for sequencing had shown CD8+CD57+ cell expansion by flow cytometry. Every patient presented with severe acquired aplastic anemia. As concerns this clonotype: Antigen: not known.

The chain combines TRBV3-1 with TRBJ1-3, with D possibly matching TRBD1 (5 bases). The sequence derives from a human donor with aplastic anemia. The sample comprised sorted CD4+, CD8+, or CD8+CD57+ T cells (not recorded which) from PBMCs. The CDR3 here is CASGLGLGLYF. CDR3 DNA sequence: TGTGCCAGCGGGTTGGGGCTCGGGTTATATTTT.